These 12 T cell receptor beta chains came from one sample sequenced in a study of PD-L1 blockade in urothelial cancer. Clones were read by immunoSEQ multiplex PCR, and TCRdb kept only the in-frame ones, dropping some. Among approximately 120,000 clones, about 82% were seen once, and the ten largest hold approximately 2.4%. Documented time point: peripheral blood 6 weeks after treatment start. The source material was PBMCs, sampled around atezolizumab (anti-PD-L1) treatment. The source is a man in his fifties or sixties with urothelial cancer.

The rearrangement uses TRBV5-4 and TRBJ2-3, with 8 positions matching TRBD2. This CDR3 spans 14 amino acids. From germline, CDR1 is SGHNT and CDR2 YYREEE (reference sequence). V lost 4 bases to trimming and J lost 5 bases; unmatched junction nucleotides: 6. This CDR3 is CASSPRTSLDTQYF. The CDR3 DNA reads TGTGCCAGCAGCCCACGGACTAGCTTAGATACGCAGTATTTT.

As DNA, the CDR3 is TGTGCCAGCAGGCAGGGAGGCTATAATTCACCCCTCCACTTT. Protein product: CASRQGGYNSPLHF. The J gene is TRBJ1-6, the V gene TRBV28; D is perhaps TRBD1 (5 bases). V was clipped by 6 bases and J by 3 bases, with 9 bases between them. The V gene's germline CDR1 is MDHEN and CDR2 SYDVKM. The CDR3 is 14 residues long.

The chain has TRBV7-2 and TRBJ2-3; 9 bases align to TRBD1. Germline V gene lookup returns CDR1 SGHTA and CDR2 FQGNSA. CDR3 length equals 16 residues. J lost 5 bases, V lost 6 bases, and 12 bases had no gene match. CDR3 sequence: CASSFTTGTGKDTQYF. The DNA of the CDR3 is TGTGCCAGCAGTTTTACTACCGGGACAGGGAAAGATACGCAGTATTTT.

V usage is TRBV27 and J usage is TRBJ2-7; tentatively, D is TRBD1 (6 bases). The CDR3 contains 13 residues. V was trimmed by 4 bases and J by 2 bases, leaving 9 bases between them. Germline loops: CDR1 MNHEY, CDR2 SMNVEV (reference sequence). CDR3 protein: CASSSGQPYEQYF. In DNA form, the CDR3 reads TGTGCCAGCAGTTCAGGACAGCCCTACGAGCAGTACTTC.

J is TRBJ2-1 and V is TRBV7-2; 7 bases align to TRBD2. This CDR3 region has 18 residues. CDR1 is SGHTA and CDR2 is FQGNSA in the germline V gene. V gave up 0 bases and J gave up 0 bases; unmatched junction bases: 8. The CDR3 region is CASSLAIGGSSSYNEQFF. Written as DNA, the CDR3 is TGTGCCAGCAGCTTAGCTATTGGCGGGAGTAGCTCCTACAATGAGCAGTTCTTC.

The rearrangement uses TRBV12-2 and TRBJ2-7; the table's D call, TRBD2, has no DNA check behind it. TRBV12-2 is classified as a pseudogene. The CDR3 sequence is 15 residues long. The CDR3 is CASRHILEWDYEQYF. The CDR3 bases are TGTGCAAGTCGCCACATACTAGAGTGGGACTACGAGCAGTACTTC.

The table lists this clone with many counts. The chain joins TRBV7-8 to TRBJ2-5, with 7 positions matching TRBD1. V lost 5 bases, J lost 4 bases, and 10 bases stayed unmatched. Germline values: CDR1 SGHVS, CDR2 FQNEAQ. The CDR3 length is 15 residues. CDR3: CASSLGVTGLETQYF. CDR3 coding DNA: TGTGCCAGCAGCCTGGGAGTGACAGGGTTAGAGACCCAGTACTTC.

The CDR3 reads CASSYREPTYEQYF. Here the CDR3 DNA reads TGTGCCAGCAGTTACCGGGAGCCGACCTACGAGCAGTACTTC. J is TRBJ2-7 and V is TRBV6-5; D might be TRBD2 (6 bases). In germline, CDR1 is MNHEY, CDR2 SVGAGI. The CDR3 spans 14 residues. Trimming took 2 bases from V and 2 from J, leaving 10 bases between them.

The chain uses TRBV6-1 and TRBJ1-1; a weak D match, TRBD1 (5 bases). The V end was cut by 4 bases, the J end by 4 bases, with 16 bases between. This CDR3 contains 15 residues. The germline CDR1 and CDR2 sequences are MNHNS and SASEGT. As DNA, the CDR3 is TGTGCCAGCAGTGGGCAGACAGTTTCAGGCACTGAAGCTTTCTTT. Encoded protein: CASSGQTVSGTEAFF.

In DNA, the CDR3 is TGTGCCATCGGGGGGGGACAGGGTAGTGAAAAACTGTTTTTT. This encodes CAIGGGQGSEKLFF. This sequence joins TRBV10-3 and TRBJ1-4; 9 bases line up with TRBD1. This CDR3 has 14 residues. Per germline, CDR1 ENHRY and CDR2 SYGVKD. Germline trimming cut 8 bases from V and 7 bases from J; bases unmatched to any gene: 8.

The chain joins TRBV28 to TRBJ2-3, with TRBD2 matching over 7 bases. Germline V gene sequence: CDR1 MDHEN, CDR2 SYDVKM. The junction had 13 bases not matched to a gene; V was cut back by 8 bases and J by 5 bases. The CDR3 sequence is 15 residues long. The CDR3 coding sequence is TGTGCCAGCTCAGGGAGAGCGGGAAGGGTAGATACGCAGTATTTT. Its protein is CASSGRAGRVDTQYF.

The V and J genes are TRBV28 and TRBJ2-1; a possible D gene is TRBD2 (6 bases). The CDR3 has 14 residues. Trimming took off 7 bases at V and 3 bases at J, with 13 bases between the two ends. Germline V lookup: CDR1 MDHEN, CDR2 SYDVKM. CDR3 residues: CASTTGGNYNEQFF. CDR3 DNA: TGTGCCAGCACCACTGGGGGGAACTACAATGAGCAGTTCTTC.